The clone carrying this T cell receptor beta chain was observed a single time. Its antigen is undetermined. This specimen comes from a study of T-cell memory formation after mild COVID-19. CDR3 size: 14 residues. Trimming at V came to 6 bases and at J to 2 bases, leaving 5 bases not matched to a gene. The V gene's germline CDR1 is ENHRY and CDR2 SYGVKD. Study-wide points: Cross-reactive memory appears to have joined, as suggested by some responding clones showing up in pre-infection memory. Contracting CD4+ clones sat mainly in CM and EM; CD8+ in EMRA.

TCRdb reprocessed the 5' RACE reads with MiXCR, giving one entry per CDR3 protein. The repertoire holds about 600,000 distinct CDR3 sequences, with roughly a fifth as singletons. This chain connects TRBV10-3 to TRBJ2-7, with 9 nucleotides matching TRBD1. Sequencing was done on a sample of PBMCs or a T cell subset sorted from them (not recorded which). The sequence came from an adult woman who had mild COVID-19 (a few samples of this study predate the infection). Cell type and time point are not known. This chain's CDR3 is CAIRPGQGAYEQYF. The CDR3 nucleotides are TGTGCCATCAGACCGGGACAGGGAGCCTACGAGCAGTACTTC.